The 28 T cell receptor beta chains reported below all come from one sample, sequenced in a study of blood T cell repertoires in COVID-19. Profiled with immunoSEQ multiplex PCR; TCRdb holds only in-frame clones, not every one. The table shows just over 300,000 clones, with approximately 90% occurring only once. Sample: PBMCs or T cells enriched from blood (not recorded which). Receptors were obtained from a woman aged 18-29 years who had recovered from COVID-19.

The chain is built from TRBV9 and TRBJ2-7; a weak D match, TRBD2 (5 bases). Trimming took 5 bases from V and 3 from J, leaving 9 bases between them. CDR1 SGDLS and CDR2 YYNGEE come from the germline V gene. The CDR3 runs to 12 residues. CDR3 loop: CASRLDFYEQYF. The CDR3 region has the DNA TGTGCCAGCAGGCTGGACTTCTACGAGCAGTACTTC.

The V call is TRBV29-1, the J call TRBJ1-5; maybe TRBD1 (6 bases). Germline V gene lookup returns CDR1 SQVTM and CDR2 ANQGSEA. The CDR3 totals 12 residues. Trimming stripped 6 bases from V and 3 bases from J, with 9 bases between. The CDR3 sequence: CSVGQFNQPQHF. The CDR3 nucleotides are TGCAGCGTCGGACAGTTCAATCAGCCCCAGCATTTT.

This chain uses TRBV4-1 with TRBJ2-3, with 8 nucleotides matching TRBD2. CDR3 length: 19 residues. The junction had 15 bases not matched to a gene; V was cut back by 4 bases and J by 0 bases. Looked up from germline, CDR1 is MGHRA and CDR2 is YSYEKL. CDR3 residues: CASSPTGGFTTSSTDTQYF. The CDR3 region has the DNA TGCGCCAGCAGCCCGACGGGGGGGTTTACAACATCTAGCACAGATACGCAGTATTTT.

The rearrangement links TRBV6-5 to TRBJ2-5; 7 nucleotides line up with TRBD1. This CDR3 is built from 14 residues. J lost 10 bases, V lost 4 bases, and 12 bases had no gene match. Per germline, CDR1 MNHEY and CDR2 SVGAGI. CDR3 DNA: TGTGCCAGCAGTTCCCGTGGGCAGGGGGTTCGCCAGTACTTC. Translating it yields CASSSRGQGVRQYF.

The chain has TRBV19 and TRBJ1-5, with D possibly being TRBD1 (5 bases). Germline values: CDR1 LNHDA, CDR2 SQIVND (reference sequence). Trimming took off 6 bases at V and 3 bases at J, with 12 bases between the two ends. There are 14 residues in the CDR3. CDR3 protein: CASSDHRFNQPQHF. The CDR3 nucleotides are TGTGCCAGTAGCGACCACAGGTTCAATCAGCCCCAGCATTTT.

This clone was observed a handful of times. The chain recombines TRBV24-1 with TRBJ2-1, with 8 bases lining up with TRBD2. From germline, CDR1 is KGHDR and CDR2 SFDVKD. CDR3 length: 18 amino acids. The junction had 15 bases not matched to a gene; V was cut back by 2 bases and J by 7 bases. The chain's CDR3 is CATSDSGYGGAVGNEQFF. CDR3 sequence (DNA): TGTGCCACCAGTGATTCGGGGTACGGGGGGGCAGTCGGGAATGAGCAGTTCTTC.

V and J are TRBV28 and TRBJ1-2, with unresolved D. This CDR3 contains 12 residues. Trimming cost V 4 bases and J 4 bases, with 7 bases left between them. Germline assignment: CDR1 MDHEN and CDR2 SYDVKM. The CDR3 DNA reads TGTGCCAGCAGTTCGCTGGCCTATGGCTACACCTTC. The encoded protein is CASSSLAYGYTF.

The CDR3 is CASSQVLGGDLGEQFF. The CDR3 DNA reads TGCGCCAGCAGCCAAGTGTTGGGAGGCGACTTGGGGGAGCAGTTCTTC. The V call is TRBV4-1, the J call TRBJ2-1, with D perhaps matching TRBD2 (6 bases). The CDR3 has 16 amino acids. CDR1 and CDR2 from the germline V gene are MGHRA and YSYEKL. Trimming took off 1 base at V and 10 bases at J, with 20 bases between the two ends.

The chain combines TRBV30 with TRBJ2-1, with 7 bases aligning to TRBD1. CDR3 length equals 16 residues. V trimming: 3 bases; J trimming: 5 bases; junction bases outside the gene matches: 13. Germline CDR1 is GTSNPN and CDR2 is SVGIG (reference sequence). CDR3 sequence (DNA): TGTGCCTGGAGGGCCCGTGACAGGGTGGATAACAATGAGCAGTTCTTC. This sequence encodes CAWRARDRVDNNEQFF.

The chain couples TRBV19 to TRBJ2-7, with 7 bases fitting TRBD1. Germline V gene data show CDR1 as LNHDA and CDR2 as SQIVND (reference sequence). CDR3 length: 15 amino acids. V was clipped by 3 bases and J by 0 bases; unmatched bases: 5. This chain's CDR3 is CASSILGTDSYEQYF. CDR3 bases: TGTGCCAGTAGTATTTTGGGGACAGACTCCTACGAGCAGTACTTC. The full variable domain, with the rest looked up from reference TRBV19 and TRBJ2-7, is DGGITQSPKYLFRKEGQNVTLSCEQNLNHDAMYWYRQDPGQGLRLIYYSQIVNDFQKGDIAEGYSVSREKKESFPLTVTSAQKNPTAFYLCASSILGTDSYEQYFGPGTRLTVT.

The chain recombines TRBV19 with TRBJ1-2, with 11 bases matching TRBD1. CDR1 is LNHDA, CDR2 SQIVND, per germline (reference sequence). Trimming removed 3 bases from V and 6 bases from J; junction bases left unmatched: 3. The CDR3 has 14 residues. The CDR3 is CASSIVGQGDGYTF. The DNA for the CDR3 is TGTGCCAGTAGTATTGTGGGACAGGGGGATGGCTACACCTTC.

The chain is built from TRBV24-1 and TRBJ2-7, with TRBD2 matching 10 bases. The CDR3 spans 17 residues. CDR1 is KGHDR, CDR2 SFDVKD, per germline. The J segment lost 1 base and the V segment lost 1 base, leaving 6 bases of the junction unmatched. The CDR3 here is CATSDFPSGGPSYEQYF. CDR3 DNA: TGTGCCACCAGTGATTTCCCTAGCGGGGGTCCGTCCTACGAGCAGTACTTC.

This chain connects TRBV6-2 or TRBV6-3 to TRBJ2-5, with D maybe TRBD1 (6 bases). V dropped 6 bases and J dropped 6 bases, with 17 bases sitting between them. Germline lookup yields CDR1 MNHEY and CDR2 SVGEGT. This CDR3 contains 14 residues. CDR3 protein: CASSPYQGRKTQYF. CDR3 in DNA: TGTGCCAGCAGCCCCTACCAGGGGCGGAAGACCCAGTACTTC.

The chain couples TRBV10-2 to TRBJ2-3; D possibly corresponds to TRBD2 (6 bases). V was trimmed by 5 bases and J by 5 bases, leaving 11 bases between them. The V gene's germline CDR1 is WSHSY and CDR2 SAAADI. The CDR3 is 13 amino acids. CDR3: CASSRDSLDTQYF. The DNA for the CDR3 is TGCGCCAGCAGTCGGGACTCCCTAGATACGCAGTATTTT.

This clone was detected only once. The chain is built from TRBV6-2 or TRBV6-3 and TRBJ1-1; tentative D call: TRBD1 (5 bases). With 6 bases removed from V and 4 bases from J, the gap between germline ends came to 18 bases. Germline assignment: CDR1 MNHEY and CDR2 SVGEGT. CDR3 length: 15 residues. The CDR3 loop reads CASSGAGEDTTEAFF. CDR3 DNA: TGTGCCAGCAGCGGGGCTGGGGAAGACACCACTGAAGCTTTCTTT.

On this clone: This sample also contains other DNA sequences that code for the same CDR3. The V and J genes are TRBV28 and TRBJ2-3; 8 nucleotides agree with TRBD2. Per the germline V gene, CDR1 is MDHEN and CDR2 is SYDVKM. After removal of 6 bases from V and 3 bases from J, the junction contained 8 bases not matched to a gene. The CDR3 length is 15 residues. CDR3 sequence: CASSLARGGTDTQYF. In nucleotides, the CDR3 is TGTGCCAGCAGCCTCGCCCGGGGGGGAACAGATACGCAGTATTTT.

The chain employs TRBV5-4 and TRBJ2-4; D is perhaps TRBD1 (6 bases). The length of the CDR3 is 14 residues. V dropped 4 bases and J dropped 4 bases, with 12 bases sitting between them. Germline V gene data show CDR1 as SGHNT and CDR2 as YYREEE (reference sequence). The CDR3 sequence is CASSDGQRKNIQYF. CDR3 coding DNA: TGTGCCAGCAGCGATGGACAGCGTAAAAACATTCAGTACTTC. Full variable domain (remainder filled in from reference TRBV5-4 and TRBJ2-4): ETGVTQSPTHLIKTRGQQVTLRCSSQSGHNTVSWYQQALGQGPQFIFQYYREEENGRGNFPPRFSGLQFPNYSSELNVNALELDDSALYLCASSDGQRKNIQYFGAGTRLSVL.

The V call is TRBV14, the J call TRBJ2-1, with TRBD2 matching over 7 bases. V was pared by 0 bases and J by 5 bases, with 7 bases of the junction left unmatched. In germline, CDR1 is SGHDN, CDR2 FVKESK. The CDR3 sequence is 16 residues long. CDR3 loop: CASSQEKSGVNNEQFF. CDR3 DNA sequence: TGTGCCAGCAGCCAAGAAAAGAGCGGGGTAAACAATGAGCAGTTCTTC.

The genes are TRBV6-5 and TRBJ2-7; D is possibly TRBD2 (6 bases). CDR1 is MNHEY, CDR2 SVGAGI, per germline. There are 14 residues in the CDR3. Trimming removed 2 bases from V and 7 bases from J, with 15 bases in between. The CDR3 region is CASSYGAGPLEQYF. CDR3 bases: TGTGCCAGCAGTTACGGGGCGGGACCGTTGGAGCAGTACTTC.

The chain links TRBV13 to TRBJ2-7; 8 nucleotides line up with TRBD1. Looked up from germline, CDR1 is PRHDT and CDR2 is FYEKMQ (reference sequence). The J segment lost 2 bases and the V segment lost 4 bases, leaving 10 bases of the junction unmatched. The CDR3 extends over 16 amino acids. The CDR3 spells CASSSKVTGATYEQYF. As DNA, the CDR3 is TGTGCCAGCAGCTCGAAAGTGACAGGGGCTACCTACGAGCAGTACTTC.

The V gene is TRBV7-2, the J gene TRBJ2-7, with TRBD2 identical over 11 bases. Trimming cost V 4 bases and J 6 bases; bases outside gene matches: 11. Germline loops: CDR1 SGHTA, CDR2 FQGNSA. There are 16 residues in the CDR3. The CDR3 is CASSSPDQTSGIEQYF. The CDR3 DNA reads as TGTGCCAGCAGCTCCCCCGACCAGACTAGCGGGATCGAGCAGTACTTC. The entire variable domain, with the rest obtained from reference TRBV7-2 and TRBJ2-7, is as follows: GAGVSQSPSNKVTEKGKDVELRCDPISGHTALYWYRQSLGQGLEFLIYFQGNSAPDKSGLPSDRFSAERTGGSVSTLTIQRTQQEDSAVYLCASSSPDQTSGIEQYFGPGTRLTVT.

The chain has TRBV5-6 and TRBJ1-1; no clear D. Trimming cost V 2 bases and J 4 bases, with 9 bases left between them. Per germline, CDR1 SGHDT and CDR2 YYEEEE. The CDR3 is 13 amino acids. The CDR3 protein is CASSLRGSTEAFF. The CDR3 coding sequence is TGTGCCAGCAGCTTACGAGGTTCCACTGAAGCTTTCTTT. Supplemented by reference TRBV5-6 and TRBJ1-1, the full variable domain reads DAGVTQSPTHLIKTRGQQVTLRCSPKSGHDTVSWYQQALGQGPQFIFQYYEEEERQRGNFPDRFSGHQFPNYSSELNVNALLLGDSALYLCASSLRGSTEAFFGQGTRLTVV.

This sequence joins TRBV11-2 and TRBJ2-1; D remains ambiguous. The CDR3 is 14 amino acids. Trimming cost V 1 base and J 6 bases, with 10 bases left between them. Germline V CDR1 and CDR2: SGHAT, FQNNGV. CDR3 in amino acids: CASSLGRVGNEQFF. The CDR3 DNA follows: TGTGCCAGCAGCTTAGGCCGGGTTGGCAATGAGCAGTTCTTC.

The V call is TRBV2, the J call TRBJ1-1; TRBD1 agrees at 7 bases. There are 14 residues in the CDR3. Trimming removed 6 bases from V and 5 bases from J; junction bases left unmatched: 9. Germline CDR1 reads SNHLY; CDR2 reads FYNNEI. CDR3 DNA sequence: TGTGCCAGCAGGGACAGGACCCGGTGGACTGAAGCTTTCTTT. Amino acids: CASRDRTRWTEAFF.

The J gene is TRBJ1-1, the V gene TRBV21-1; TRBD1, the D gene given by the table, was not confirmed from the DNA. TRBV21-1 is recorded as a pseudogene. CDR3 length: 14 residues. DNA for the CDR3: TGTGCCAGCAGCACAGGACAGGGCGCGTGGGAAGCTTTCTTT. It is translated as CASSTGQGAWEAFF.

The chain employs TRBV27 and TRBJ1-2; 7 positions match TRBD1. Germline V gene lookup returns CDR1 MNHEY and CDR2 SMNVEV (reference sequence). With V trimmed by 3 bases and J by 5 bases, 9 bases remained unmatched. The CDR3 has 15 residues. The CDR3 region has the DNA TGTGCCAGCAGTTTCGTAAGGGGGCAGCTGTATGGCTACACCTTC. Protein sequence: CASSFVRGQLYGYTF.

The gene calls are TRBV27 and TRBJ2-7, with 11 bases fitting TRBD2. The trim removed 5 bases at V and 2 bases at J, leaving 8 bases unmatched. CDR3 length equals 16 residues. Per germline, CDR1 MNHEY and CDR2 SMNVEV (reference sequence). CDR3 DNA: TGTGCCAGCAGTGGGCTAGCGGGGGGTCTAACCTACGAGCAGTACTTC. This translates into CASSGLAGGLTYEQYF.

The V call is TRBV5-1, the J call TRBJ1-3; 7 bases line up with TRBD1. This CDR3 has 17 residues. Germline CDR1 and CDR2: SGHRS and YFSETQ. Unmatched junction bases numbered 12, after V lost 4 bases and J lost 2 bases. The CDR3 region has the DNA TGCGCCAGCAGCCCCCAGCCGACAGGGAACCCTGGAAACACCATATATTTT. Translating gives CASSPQPTGNPGNTIYF.